The rows below give T cell receptor beta chains drawn from one sample of a study of blood T cell repertoires in COVID-19. Measured with immunoSEQ multiplex PCR; TCRdb has only the in-frame clones, and not every one. The table shows some 260,000 clones, with approximately 91% occurring only once. The specimen was peripheral blood. Every receptor here comes from a woman aged 40 to 49 who had recovered from COVID-19. Both conserved end residues are part of each CDR3. Fields, in order: D gene, clone size, CDR3 length, V gene, J gene, CDR3 protein, CDR3 DNA. The D gene is left open where the match is weak. Clone size appears in some rows only: once, few, many, or a class for an expanded clone.

>-|-|16|TRBV28|TRBJ2-1
CASSTPGGLGLNEQFF
TGTGCCAGCAGTACCCCCGGGGGATTAGGACTCAATGAGCAGTTCTTC
>-|-|15|TRBV21-1|TRBJ2-5
CASSLGLAVQETQYF
TGTGCCAGCAGCTTGGGACTAGCGGTTCAAGAGACCCAGTACTTC
>TRBD1|-|17|TRBV6-2/TRBV6-3|TRBJ2-5
CASSYSPTGLAQETQYF
TGTGCCAGCAGTTACTCCCCGACAGGGTTGGCACAAGAGACCCAGTACTTC
>-|-|15|TRBV7-2|TRBJ1-1
CASSVADRHLTEAFF
TGTGCCAGCAGCGTGGCGGACAGACACCTCACTGAAGCTTTCTTT
>TRBD2|-|14|TRBV7-2|TRBJ2-7
CASSYLAGSYEQYF
TGTGCCAGCAGCTACCTAGCGGGGTCCTACGAGCAGTACTTC
>-|-|15|TRBV6-2/TRBV6-3|TRBJ2-3
CASSFSGASTDTQYF
TGTGCCAGCAGTTTCTCGGGGGCCAGCACAGATACGCAGTATTTT
>-|many|17|TRBV4-3|TRBJ2-1
CASSQVQGRGSYNEQFF
TGCGCCAGCAGCCAAGTACAGGGCAGGGGCTCCTACAATGAGCAGTTCTTC
>TRBD1|-|15|TRBV4-1|TRBJ1-1
CASSRQTGPTTEAFF
TGCGCCAGCAGCCGGCAGACAGGGCCCACAACTGAAGCTTTCTTT
>TRBD2|-|14|TRBV6-6|TRBJ2-2
CASRNSGGSGELFF
TGTGCCAGCAGAAACAGCGGGGGTAGCGGGGAGCTGTTTTTT
>TRBD1|-|15|TRBV29-1|TRBJ2-7
CSVEERTGMTYEQYF
TGCAGCGTTGAAGAAAGGACAGGGATGACCTACGAGCAGTACTTC
>TRBD1|-|16|TRBV4-1|TRBJ2-2
CASSLTGAEVVGELFF
TGCGCCAGCAGCCTGACAGGGGCGGAGGTGGTCGGGGAGCTGTTTTTT
>TRBD2|-|17|TRBV6-2/TRBV6-3|TRBJ2-1
CASSYSASGSSYNEQFF
TGTGCCAGCAGTTACTCGGCTAGCGGGAGCTCCTACAATGAGCAGTTCTTC
>TRBD1|once|15|TRBV18|TRBJ2-3
CASSPGTGGADTQYF
TGTGCCAGCTCACCAGGGACAGGGGGCGCAGATACGCAGTATTTT
>-|-|12|TRBV7-9|TRBJ1-6
CASSFPNSPLHF
TGTGCCAGCAGCTTCCCAAATTCACCCCTCCACTTT